Presented here are 21 T cell receptor beta chains from one specimen sequenced in a study of response to subunit inactivated influenza vaccine. TCRdb redid the calling of the RT-PCR reads with MiXCR, one entry per CDR3 protein. The sample shows some 500,000 distinct CDR3 sequences, about 17% of them seen only once. This specimen was CD4+ T cells sorted from PBMCs, taken roughly 24 months after vaccination. These receptors all stem from a man aged 45 to 70 who received an inactivated influenza vaccine.

J is TRBJ2-3 and V is TRBV28; D not resolved. This CDR3 is built from 17 residues. Trimming cost V 6 bases and J 2 bases, with 21 bases left between them. The germline CDR1 and CDR2 sequences are MDHEN and SYDVKM. The CDR3 bases are TGTGCCAGCAGCTCCCAACTAAGACGGGTTTTCACAGATACGCAGTATTTT. The encoded protein is CASSSQLRRVFTDTQYF.

This clonotype was found a few times. V usage is TRBV20-1 and J usage is TRBJ2-6; the D is unclear. Germline CDR1 DFQATT, CDR2 SNEGSKA (reference sequence). Trimming pared 3 bases from V and 3 bases from J, leaving 18 bases between. The CDR3 totals 17 residues. CDR3 coding DNA: TGCAGTGCTAGTCAGCCACGGTGGGGTAGTGGGGCCAACGTCCTGACTTTC. Translating it yields CSASQPRWGSGANVLTF.

This clonotype was found a few times. The V gene is TRBV27, the J gene TRBJ1-4; D gene uncertain. Germline assignment: CDR1 MNHEY and CDR2 SMNVEV (reference sequence). This CDR3 region has 13 residues. Trimming shortened V by 3 bases and J by 7 bases, and 9 bases separated the two germline ends. The CDR3 DNA sequence: TGTGCCAGCAGTTTCCTGGACGGTGAAAAACTGTTTTTT. As protein: CASSFLDGEKLFF.

This rearrangement joins TRBV4-1 to TRBJ2-7, with D perhaps matching TRBD1 or TRBD2 (5 bases each). The length of the CDR3 is 15 residues. Germline CDR1 and CDR2: MGHRA and YSYEKL. V was cut by 0 bases and J by 3 bases, with 12 bases left in between. CDR3 nucleotide sequence: TGCGCCAGCAGCCAAGATTTCGGGGACCTCTACGAGCAGTACTTC. The encoded protein is CASSQDFGDLYEQYF.

This chain uses TRBV6-1 with TRBJ2-1; possibly TRBD2 for D (5 bases). Germline lookup yields CDR1 MNHNS and CDR2 SASEGT. The CDR3 runs 15 residues. V shed 1 base and J shed 7 bases, with 14 bases lying between them. The CDR3 coding sequence is TGTGCCAGCAGTGAAGGGCGGGCCGGTCGAAATGAGCAGTTCTTC. Translating gives CASSEGRAGRNEQFF.

The rearrangement links TRBV28 to TRBJ2-1; 7 positions match TRBD1. The CDR3 totals 14 residues. The germline V gene has CDR1 MDHEN and CDR2 SYDVKM. The V gene end was trimmed by 6 bases and the J gene end by 6 bases; junction bases not matched to a gene: 8. The CDR3, as DNA: TGTGCCAGCAGAAAGGGGGACAGTATCAATGAGCAGTTCTTC. Translation: CASRKGDSINEQFF.

The chain employs TRBV12-3 or TRBV12-4 and TRBJ1-2; D is uncertain. Deletions cut 5 bases from V and 0 bases from J, with 10 bases between. This CDR3 has 14 residues. The CDR3 is CASSRGSSNYGYTF. The CDR3 nucleotides read TGTGCCAGCAGTCGTGGCTCATCTAACTATGGCTACACCTTC.

V usage is TRBV4-3 and J usage is TRBJ2-1, with 7 bases aligning to TRBD2. CDR1 is LGHNA, CDR2 YSLEER, per germline. With V trimmed by 1 base and J by 8 bases, 8 bases remained unmatched. This CDR3 has 15 residues. The DNA of the CDR3 is TGCGCCAGCAGCCAAGGGACTAGTTTGTACGATGAGCAGTTCTTC. Its protein is CASSQGTSLYDEQFF.

This clonotype turned up a few times. This chain links TRBV6-2 or TRBV6-3 with TRBJ2-1; perhaps TRBD2 as D (6 bases). Deletions cut 2 bases from V and 0 bases from J, with 14 bases between. CDR1 is MNHEY, CDR2 SVGEGT, per germline. The CDR3 consists of 17 residues. CDR3 in amino acids: CASSYQGRGSSYNEQFF. Written as DNA, the CDR3 is TGTGCCAGCAGTTACCAAGGCCGGGGGAGCTCCTACAATGAGCAGTTCTTC.

This sequence joins TRBV29-1 and TRBJ2-7; 9 bases are shared with TRBD2. The germline V gene has CDR1 SQVTM and CDR2 ANQGSEA. The V and J ends lost 7 bases and 7 bases, in that order; junction bases with no gene match: 11. The CDR3 spans 13 residues. CDR3 protein: CSARGGGLVEQYF. The CDR3 DNA reads TGCAGCGCTCGCGGGGGGGGTCTCGTTGAGCAGTACTTC.

V gene TRBV5-1 combines with J gene TRBJ2-2, with unresolved D. The CDR3 totals 13 residues. Germline assignment: CDR1 SGHRS and CDR2 YFSETQ. V shed 3 bases and J shed 8 bases, with 11 bases lying between them. Here the CDR3 reads CASSSSDSGELFF. CDR3 in DNA: TGCGCCAGCAGCTCGAGCGACTCGGGGGAGCTGTTTTTT. Full variable domain (rest looked up from reference TRBV5-1 and TRBJ2-2): KAGVTQTPRYLIKTRGQQVTLSCSPISGHRSVSWYQQTPGQGLQFLFEYFSETQRNKGNFPGRFSGRQFSNSRSEMNVSTLELGDSALYLCASSSSDSGELFFGEGSRLTVL.

This clonotype has only a few counts. V usage is TRBV10-3 and J usage is TRBJ2-2; the match to TRBD1 covers 11 bases. V was clipped by 6 bases and J by 3 bases; unmatched bases: 3. CDR3 length: 15 residues. The germline gives CDR1 ENHRY, CDR2 SYGVKD. The DNA for the CDR3 is TGTGCCATCAGACCGGGACAGGGGGACACCGGGGAGCTGTTTTTT. Its protein product is CAIRPGQGDTGELFF.

In its sample, this clonotype was seen a few times. V is TRBV3-1 and J is TRBJ2-5; D is ambiguous. This CDR3 is 12 amino acids long. Trimming removed 4 bases at V and 5 bases at J, with 8 bases between. Germline-derived CDR1 and CDR2 are LGHDT and YNNKEL (reference sequence). CDR3 nucleotide sequence: TGTGCCAGCAGCCGAGTTGGGGAGACCCAGTACTTC. It specifies CASSRVGETQYF.

The table lists this clonotype with a few counts. J is TRBJ2-7 and V is TRBV29-1, with 9 bases identical to TRBD1. V gave up 4 bases and J gave up 5 bases; unmatched junction bases: 6. The germline V gene encodes CDR1 SQVTM and CDR2 ANQGSEA. The CDR3 is made up of 13 amino acids. The CDR3 here is CSVGGQGWNEQYF. The CDR3 nucleotides read TGCAGCGTTGGAGGACAGGGGTGGAACGAGCAGTACTTC.

This clonotype was observed a few times. The CDR3 reads CASSAGTGPEKLFF. CDR3 nucleotides: TGTGCCAGCAGCGCCGGGACAGGGCCGGAAAAACTGTTTTTT. The rearrangement uses TRBV28 and TRBJ1-4, with 9 bases fitting TRBD1. Germline CDR1 reads MDHEN; CDR2 reads SYDVKM. Trimming at V came to 6 bases and at J to 8 bases, leaving 7 bases not matched to a gene. The CDR3 runs to 14 residues.

This sequence joins TRBV9 and TRBJ2-1; D not certain. The germline gives CDR1 SGDLS, CDR2 YYNGEE. This CDR3 has 14 residues. The V and J ends lost 4 bases and 6 bases respectively, with 14 bases between them. CDR3 sequence: CASSPQSASNEQFF. CDR3 in DNA: TGTGCCAGCAGCCCCCAGAGTGCCTCCAATGAGCAGTTCTTC.

The V and J genes are TRBV4-2 and TRBJ2-5; 10 bases agree with TRBD2. V lost 1 base to trimming and J lost 5 bases; unmatched junction nucleotides: 7. CDR1 and CDR2 (germline): LGHNA, YNFKEQ. The CDR3 totals 16 residues. The CDR3: CASSQGQREGRETQYF. In DNA form, the CDR3 reads TGTGCCAGCAGCCAAGGTCAGCGGGAGGGCCGGGAGACCCAGTACTTC.

This clonotype occurred many times. This chain uses TRBV12-3 or TRBV12-4 with TRBJ2-7; 11 bases map to TRBD2. V was pared by 7 bases and J by 4 bases, with 3 bases of the junction left unmatched. The CDR3 totals 13 residues. The CDR3 reads CASKTSGKYEQYF. In DNA, the CDR3 is TGTGCCAGCAAGACTAGCGGGAAGTACGAGCAGTACTTC.

The chain carries TRBV7-3 and TRBJ1-1; no clear D. The germline CDR1 and CDR2 sequences are SGHTA and FQGTGA. This CDR3 has 15 residues. Trimming took off 0 bases at V and 3 bases at J, with 11 bases between the two ends. This CDR3 is CASSLTSQPDTEAFF. In DNA, the CDR3 is TGTGCCAGCAGCTTAACGAGCCAGCCTGACACTGAAGCTTTCTTT.

Remarks on this clonotype: At one end, the junction sequence differs from germline, possibly due to a read error. The genes are TRBV6-5 and TRBJ2-2, with D unclear. The CDR3 contains 11 residues. Germline CDR1 is MNHEY and CDR2 is SVGAGI. The CDR3 is CSSSKTGELFF. The CDR3 DNA sequence: TGTTCCAGCAGCAAGACCGGGGAGCTGTTTTTT.

This clonotype has just a few counts. The chain combines TRBV25-1 with TRBJ2-5; D is uncertain. CDR1 is MGHDK, CDR2 SYGVNS, per germline. CDR3 length: 11 residues. The V and J ends lost 8 bases and 5 bases respectively, with 9 bases between them. For the CDR3, the DNA is TGTGCCAGCCAGATGGAGGAGACCCAGTACTTC. It yields the protein CASQMEETQYF.